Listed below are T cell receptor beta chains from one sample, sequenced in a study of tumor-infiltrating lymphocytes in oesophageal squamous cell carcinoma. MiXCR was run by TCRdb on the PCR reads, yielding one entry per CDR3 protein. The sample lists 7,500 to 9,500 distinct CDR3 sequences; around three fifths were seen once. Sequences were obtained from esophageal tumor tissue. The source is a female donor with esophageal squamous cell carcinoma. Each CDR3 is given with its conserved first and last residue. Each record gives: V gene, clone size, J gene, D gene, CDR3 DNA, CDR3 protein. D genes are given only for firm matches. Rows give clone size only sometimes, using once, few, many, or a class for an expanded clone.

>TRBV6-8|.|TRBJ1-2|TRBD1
TGTGCCAGCAGGGGGACAGGGGGGACCCCAAACTATGGCTACACCTTC
CASRGTGGTPNYGYTF
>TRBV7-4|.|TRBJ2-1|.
TGTGCCAGCGAAGCCAGGAGTTCTTACGAGCAGTTCTTC
CASEARSSYEQFF
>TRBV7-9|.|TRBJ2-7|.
TGTGCCAGCAGCTTCGGGGACAACTACGAGCAGTACTTC
CASSFGDNYEQYF
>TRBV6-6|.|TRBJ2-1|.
TGTGCCAGCAGTTACTCGAGCAGGAGAGACAATGAGCAGTTCTTC
CASSYSSRRDNEQFF
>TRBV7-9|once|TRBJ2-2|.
TGTGCCAGCAGCTGGAAGGGCACCGGGGAGCTGTTTTTT
CASSWKGTGELFF
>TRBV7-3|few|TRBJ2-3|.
TGTGCCAGCAGCTTTTCGGGCGCAGATACGCAGTATTTT
CASSFSGADTQYF
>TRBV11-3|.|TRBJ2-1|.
TGTGCCAGCAGCTTGAGTTGGGAGGATGAGCAGTTCTTC
CASSLSWEDEQFF
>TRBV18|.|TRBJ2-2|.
TGTGCCAGCCCCAGGGCAGGGAACACCGGGGAGCTGTTTTTT
CASPRAGNTGELFF
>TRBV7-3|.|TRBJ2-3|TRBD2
TGTGCCAGCAGCTCGACGACTAGCGGGGTGTGGGATACGCAGTATTTT
CASSSTTSGVWDTQYF
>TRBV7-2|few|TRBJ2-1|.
TGTGCCAGCAGCTTAGACGCGAGCTCCTACAATGAGCAGTTCTTC
CASSLDASSYNEQFF
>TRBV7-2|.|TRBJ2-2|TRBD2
TGTGCCAGCAGCTTCAGGACTAGCGGAGGGAACACCGGGGAGCTGTTTTTT
CASSFRTSGGNTGELFF
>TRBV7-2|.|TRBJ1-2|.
TGTGCCAGCACCCCGGAAGCCCTTTATGGCTACACCTTC
CASTPEALYGYTF
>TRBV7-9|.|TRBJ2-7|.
TGTGCCAGCAGCATAGGAGCTTTTGCACAGACAATTCGGTACTTC
CASSIGAFAQTIRYF
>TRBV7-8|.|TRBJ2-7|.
TGTGCCAGCAGCTTAGGAGTGTTTGGGTACGAGCAGTACTTC
CASSLGVFGYEQYF
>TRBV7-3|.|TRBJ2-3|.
TGTGCCAGCAGCTTCAGGCCAACAGATACGCAGTATTTT
CASSFRPTDTQYF
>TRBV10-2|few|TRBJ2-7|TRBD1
TGCGCCAGCAGTCGACAGGGGTTAATCGGCGAGCAGTACTTC
CASSRQGLIGEQYF
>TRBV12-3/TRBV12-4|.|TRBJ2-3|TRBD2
TGTGCCAGCAGGGGGCTAGCGGGGGCGCAGTATTTT
CASRGLAGAQYF
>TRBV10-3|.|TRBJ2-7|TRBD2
TGTGCCATCAGTGCCTCCTTTTCAGCGGGAAGTCCCTACGAGCAGTACTTC
CAISASFSAGSPYEQYF
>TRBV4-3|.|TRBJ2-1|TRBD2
TGCGCCAGCAGCCGGGGACTAGCCAATGAGCAGTTCTTC
CASSRGLANEQFF
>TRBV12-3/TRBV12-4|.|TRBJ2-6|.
TGTGCCAGCAGTCTGCGGAGCTCTGGGGCCAACGTCCTGACTTTC
CASSLRSSGANVLTF
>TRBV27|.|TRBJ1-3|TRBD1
TGTGCCAGCAGTTTCCTTCCCCCGGGACAGGGGTTGGGAAACACCATATATTTT
CASSFLPPGQGLGNTIYF
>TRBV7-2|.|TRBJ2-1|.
TGTGCCAGCAGCTCGACTAGCTCCTACAATGAGCAGTTCTTC
CASSSTSSYNEQFF
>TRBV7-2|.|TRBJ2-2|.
TGTGCCAGCAGCCGAGGCTCGGGAGCCGGGGAGCTGTTTTTT
CASSRGSGAGELFF
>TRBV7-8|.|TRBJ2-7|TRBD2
TGTGCCAGCAGCTTAAAGCGGGATTCCTACGAGCAGTACTTC
CASSLKRDSYEQYF
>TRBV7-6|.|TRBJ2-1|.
TGTGCCAGCAGCTTAGAGGGGAAGGGGTTTCAGCAGTTCTTC
CASSLEGKGFQQFF
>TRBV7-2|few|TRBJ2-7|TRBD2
TGTGCCAGCAGCGACCGGACTAGCGGGACAAGGAATGAGCAGTACTTC
CASSDRTSGTRNEQYF
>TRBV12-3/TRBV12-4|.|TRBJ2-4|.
TGTGCCAGCAGTTTAGCTTCGACAGGCCCCCATCCGGATCTCTACAAAAACATTCAGTACTTC
CASSLASTGPHPDLYKNIQYF
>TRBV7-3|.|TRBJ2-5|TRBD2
TGTGCCAGCAGCTTAAGCGGGGGGGGGGCTGAGCAGTACTTC
CASSLSGGGAEQYF
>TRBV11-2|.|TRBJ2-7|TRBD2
TGTGCCAGCAGCTTATCGCCTAGCGGGAGATGGGATGAGCAGTACTTC
CASSLSPSGRWDEQYF
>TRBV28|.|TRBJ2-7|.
TGTGCCAGCAGTTTAGATGGGCACGAGCAGTACTTC
CASSLDGHEQYF
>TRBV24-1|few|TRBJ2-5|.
TGTGCCACCAGTGGAAGCGGAGGGGGACGCGGGTACAATGAGCAGTACTTC
CATSGSGGGRGYNEQYF
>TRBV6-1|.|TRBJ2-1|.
TGTGCCAGCAGTGGAATCAATGAGCAGTTCTTC
CASSGINEQFF
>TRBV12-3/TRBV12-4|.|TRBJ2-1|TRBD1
TGTGCCAGCAGTTTCGACAGGGGCTCCTACAATGAGCAGTTCTTC
CASSFDRGSYNEQFF
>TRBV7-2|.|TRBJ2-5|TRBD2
TGTGCCAGCAGCCGTACCGGGACTAGCGGTCGAGGAGGATGGGAGACCCAGTACTTC
CASSRTGTSGRGGWETQYF
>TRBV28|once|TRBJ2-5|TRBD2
TGTGCCAGCAGTTTCCCGACTAGCGGGGAGAGGGAGACCCAGTACTTC
CASSFPTSGERETQYF
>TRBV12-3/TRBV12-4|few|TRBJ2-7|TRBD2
TGTGCCAGCAGTTATAGCGGGAGCGGCTACGAGCAGTACTTC
CASSYSGSGYEQYF
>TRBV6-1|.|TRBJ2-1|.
TGTGCCAGCAGGGAAAAGTTTTCCGACAATGAGCAGTTCTTC
CASREKFSDNEQFF
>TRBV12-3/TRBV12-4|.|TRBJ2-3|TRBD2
TGTGCCAGCATTCCAGGACTAGCGGGGGGAGTAGATACGCAGTATTTT
CASIPGLAGGVDTQYF
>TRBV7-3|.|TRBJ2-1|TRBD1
TGTGCCAGCAGCACAAAGGGGGCGCGGGAGCAGTTCTTC
CASSTKGAREQFF
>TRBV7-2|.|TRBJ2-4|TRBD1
TGTGCCAGCAGCTTACTACAGGGGCCTACTGGTGAGCAGTACTTC
CASSLLQGPTGEQYF
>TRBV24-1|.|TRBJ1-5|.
TGTGCCACCAGTGACCCCTCGGACAGAGATTTAAGCAATCAGCCCCAGCATTTT
CATSDPSDRDLSNQPQHF
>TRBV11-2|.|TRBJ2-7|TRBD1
TGTGCCAGCAGCCAAGGGACAGGGTCATGGGAGCAGTACTTC
CASSQGTGSWEQYF
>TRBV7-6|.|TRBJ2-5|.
TGTGCCAGCAGTAGTGAGCTGGTTGAGACCCAGTACTTC
CASSSELVETQYF
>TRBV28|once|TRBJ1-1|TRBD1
TGTGCCACCCAGGGGGCGGAAACTGAAGCTTTCTTT
CATQGAETEAFF
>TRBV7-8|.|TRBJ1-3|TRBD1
TGTGCCAGCAGCTTAAACAGGGACAGGGGAAACACCATATATTTT
CASSLNRDRGNTIYF
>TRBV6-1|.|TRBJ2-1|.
TGTGCCAGCAGTGAAGCGGGGGGTTTGGGGTACAATGAGCAGTTCTTC
CASSEAGGLGYNEQFF
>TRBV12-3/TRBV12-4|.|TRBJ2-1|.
TGTGCCAGCAGCCCACAGGGAGGAATCAATGAGCAGTTCTTC
CASSPQGGINEQFF
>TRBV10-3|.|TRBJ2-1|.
TGTGCCATCAGTGAGTCGCACAGCAAGGGCAATGAGCAGTTCTTC
CAISESHSKGNEQFF
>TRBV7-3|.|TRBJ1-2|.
TGTGCCAGCAGCTTTACAGCCTATGGCTACACCTTC
CASSFTAYGYTF
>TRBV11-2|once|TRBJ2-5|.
TGTGCCAGCAGCCGCAACCCCCAAGAGACCCAGTACTTC
CASSRNPQETQYF
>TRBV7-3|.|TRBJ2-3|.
TGTGCCAGCAGCAAAACCGGGACAATCACAGATACGCAGTATTTT
CASSKTGTITDTQYF
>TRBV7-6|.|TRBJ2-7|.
TGTGCCAGCAGCTCGACAGGAGACTACGAGCAGTACTTC
CASSSTGDYEQYF
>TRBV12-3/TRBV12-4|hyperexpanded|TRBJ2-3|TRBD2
TGTGCCAGCAGTTTCGGGGGGTTTAGCACAGATACGCAGTATTTT
CASSFGGFSTDTQYF
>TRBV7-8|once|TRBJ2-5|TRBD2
TGTGCCAGCGCTCAAATCCCTCTCAGCGGGAGAGAGACCCAGTACTTC
CASAQIPLSGRETQYF
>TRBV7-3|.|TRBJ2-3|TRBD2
TGTGCCAGCAGCCCCTCCCTAGCGGGAGGAGGAGATACGCAGTATTTT
CASSPSLAGGGDTQYF
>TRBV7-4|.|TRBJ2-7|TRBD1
TGTGCCAGCAGCCCTGGACAGGGGGTCGTCTACGAGCAGTACTTC
CASSPGQGVVYEQYF
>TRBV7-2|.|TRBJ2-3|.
TGTGCCAGCAGCCCCACCACAAGCACAGATACGCAGTATTTT
CASSPTTSTDTQYF
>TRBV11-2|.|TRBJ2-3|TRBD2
TGTGCCAGCAGCTTTTCCCCAGCGGGAGGTAACACAGATACGCAGTATTTT
CASSFSPAGGNTDTQYF
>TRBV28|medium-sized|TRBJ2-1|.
TGTGCCAGCAGGGGGCGCTCGGCTGGTGAACGTGAGCAGTTCTTC
CASRGRSAGEREQFF
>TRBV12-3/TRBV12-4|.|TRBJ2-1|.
TGTGCCAGTGGGAACGTGATGGGCGATGAGCAGTTCTTC
CASGNVMGDEQFF